The 16 T cell receptor beta chains given below trace back to one sample, sequenced in a study of T cell repertoires in cytomegalovirus infection. TCRdb fed the reads into MiXCR, producing one record per CDR3 protein. The sample has about 330,000 distinct CDR3 sequences, around 9.5% seen once. What was sequenced was PBMCs. The source is a human donor in good health (CMV status not recorded). Some clones in this sample may be carry-over from other donors' samples.

This clonotype was detected ten times or more. The CDR3 DNA reads as TGTGCCAGCAGTCTTGGACCGGTTGGTCAGCCCCAGCATTTT. It codes for CASSLGPVGQPQHF. V is TRBV7-2 and J is TRBJ1-5; D is ambiguous. The V gene's germline CDR1 is SGHTA and CDR2 FQGNSA. The CDR3 loop spans 14 amino acids. Trimming cost V 6 bases and J 6 bases, with 15 bases left between them.

The chain links TRBV9 to TRBJ2-5; D is uncertain. The germline V gene has CDR1 SGDLS and CDR2 YYNGEE. V was clipped by 4 bases and J by 3 bases, with 22 bases between them. The CDR3 is made up of 17 amino acids. The CDR3 loop reads CASSLPPPRQQEETQYF. DNA of the CDR3: TGTGCCAGCAGCCTTCCACCCCCGAGGCAGCAAGAAGAGACCCAGTACTTC.

The sample holds many counts of this clonotype. The chain combines TRBV7-2 with TRBJ2-5, with 8 positions matching TRBD1. V gave up 3 bases and J gave up 5 bases; unmatched junction bases: 8. The germline gives CDR1 SGHTA, CDR2 FQGNSA. The CDR3 is 15 amino acids. The CDR3 sequence is CASSLTGDGVETQYF. CDR3 nucleotide sequence: TGTGCCAGCAGCTTGACAGGGGATGGGGTGGAGACCCAGTACTTC.

V gene TRBV20-1 combines with J gene TRBJ2-3; D remains ambiguous. Germline values: CDR1 DFQATT, CDR2 SNEGSKA (reference sequence). The V end was cut by 1 base, the J end by 0 bases, with 2 bases between. CDR3 size: 12 residues. The CDR3 is CSARASTDTQYF. For the CDR3, the DNA is TGCAGTGCTAGAGCGAGCACAGATACGCAGTATTTT.

The table lists this clonotype with many counts. The genes are TRBV6-6 and TRBJ1-2, with D maybe TRBD1 (6 bases). The CDR3 length is 13 residues. CDR1 and CDR2 from the germline V gene are MNHNY and SVGAGI (reference sequence). The V end lost 5 bases, the J end lost 4 bases, and 11 bases lay between the germline ends. The CDR3, as DNA: TGTGCCAGCAGTACGGGGACACGCTATGGCTACACCTTC. This codes for CASSTGTRYGYTF.

This clonotype came up many times. The genes are TRBV7-2 and TRBJ2-3; the D call may be TRBD1 or TRBD2 (5 bases each). The germline gives CDR1 SGHTA, CDR2 FQGNSA. The V end was cut by 6 bases, the J end by 5 bases, with 18 bases between. The CDR3 has 15 residues. Here the CDR3 reads CASSPPGTHLDTQYF. CDR3 coding DNA: TGTGCCAGCAGTCCTCCGGGGACCCATTTAGATACGCAGTATTTT.

This sequence joins TRBV6-2 or TRBV6-3 and TRBJ2-7; no firm D call. Trimming stripped 4 bases from V and 6 bases from J, with 7 bases between. This CDR3 is built from 11 residues. Germline values: CDR1 MNHEY, CDR2 SVGEGT. CDR3 residues: CASSFEREQYF. The CDR3 DNA follows: TGTGCCAGCAGTTTTGAACGCGAGCAGTACTTC.

This clonotype was detected a few times. The V and J genes are TRBV7-9 and TRBJ1-1; no definite D call. Trimming cost V 6 bases and J 4 bases, with 15 bases left between them. The CDR3 is made up of 14 amino acids. CDR1 and CDR2 from the germline V gene are SEHNR and FQNEAQ (reference sequence). The CDR3 DNA follows: TGTGCCAGCAGTTCAAGGGTCATGTTCACTGAAGCTTTCTTT. It yields the protein CASSSRVMFTEAFF.

This clonotype has a count of ten or more. The chain uses TRBV27 and TRBJ2-7; D unresolved. This CDR3 region has 11 residues. In germline, CDR1 is MNHEY, CDR2 SMNVEV (reference sequence). V shed 8 bases and J shed 5 bases, with 10 bases lying between them. The CDR3 DNA is TGTGCCAGCCGGAAGGGTCACGAGCAGTACTTC. The encoded protein is CASRKGHEQYF.

This chain links TRBV7-9 with TRBJ2-3; unclear D gene. Germline V CDR1 and CDR2: SEHNR, FQNEAQ (reference sequence). The CDR3 is 14 amino acids. The V gene lost 1 base and the J gene lost 3 bases, with 8 bases spanning the gap. The CDR3 nucleotides read TGTGCCAGCAGCTTAGAGACTCTAACAGATACGCAGTATTTT. Its translation is CASSLETLTDTQYF.

This clonotype was counted between two and nine times. CDR3 loop: CAISGGGGAYEQYF. The CDR3 DNA sequence: TGTGCCATCAGTGGCGGGGGGGGGGCCTACGAGCAGTACTTC. The V gene is TRBV10-3, the J gene TRBJ2-7; 9 bases map to TRBD2. V was clipped by 4 bases and J by 2 bases; unmatched bases: 3. CDR1 and CDR2 (germline): ENHRY, SYGVKD. The CDR3 is made up of 14 amino acids.

Ten or more counts support this clonotype. V and J are TRBV7-2 and TRBJ1-1, with 9 bases that match TRBD1. V lost 5 bases to trimming and J lost 3 bases; unmatched junction nucleotides: 7. The germline gives CDR1 SGHTA, CDR2 FQGNSA. This CDR3 has 15 amino acids. DNA for the CDR3: TGTGCCAGCAGCACCCCGTACAGGGGGCACACTGAAGCTTTCTTT. This sequence encodes CASSTPYRGHTEAFF.

This clonotype has ten or more counts. The chain joins TRBV5-6 to TRBJ1-1; D remains unclear. V was trimmed by 2 bases and J by 1 base, leaving 9 bases between them. This CDR3 region has 14 residues. Germline values: CDR1 SGHDT, CDR2 YYEEEE. The CDR3 loop is CASSFRRTNTEAFF. The CDR3, as DNA: TGTGCCAGCAGCTTCCGCCGGACGAACACTGAAGCTTTCTTT.

This chain connects TRBV2 to TRBJ2-3, with a tentative D call TRBD2 (6 bases). Germline assignment: CDR1 SNHLY and CDR2 FYNNEI. The ends were cut back, 3 bases at V and 6 bases at J, with 13 bases in the middle. CDR3 length: 14 residues. In nucleotides, the CDR3 is TGTGCCAGCAGTGATAGCGGAGCTCTGGATACGCAGTATTTT. Protein: CASSDSGALDTQYF.

This clonotype came up many times. V usage is TRBV12-3 or TRBV12-4 and J usage is TRBJ2-3, with 14 bases lining up with TRBD2. This CDR3 has 18 amino acids. Trimming removed 2 bases from V and 1 base from J; junction bases left unmatched: 5. The CDR3 loop reads CASSLRLAGGPGTDTQYF. Written as DNA, the CDR3 is TGTGCCAGCAGTTTACGACTAGCGGGAGGGCCGGGCACAGATACGCAGTATTTT.

In this sample, this clonotype turned up many times. The chain is built from TRBV4-1 and TRBJ1-2, with 8 nucleotides matching TRBD1. The CDR3 spans 13 residues. V trimming: 4 bases; J trimming: 7 bases; junction bases outside the gene matches: 5. From germline, CDR1 is MGHRA and CDR2 YSYEKL. Here the CDR3 reads CASSLSGGTGYTF. CDR3 nucleotide sequence: TGCGCCAGCAGCCTCTCAGGGGGCACTGGCTACACCTTC.